Presented here are 25 T cell receptor beta chains from one specimen sequenced in a study of cytomegalovirus exposure and HLA in healthy donors. The PCR employed 60 Vbeta primers together with 13 Jbeta primers. Profiled with immunoSEQ multiplex PCR; TCRdb holds only in-frame clones, not every one. The data hold some 150,000 clones, with around two thirds observed a single time. Sample: PBMCs. The receptors were gathered from a man younger than 35 in good health and CMV-seropositive.

The CDR3 spells CASSSTGRNTEAFF. In DNA form, the CDR3 reads TGTGCCAGCAGTTCGACAGGGAGGAACACTGAAGCTTTCTTT. V gene TRBV28 combines with J gene TRBJ1-1; the match to TRBD1 covers 7 bases. Germline assignment: CDR1 MDHEN and CDR2 SYDVKM. V gave up 4 bases and J gave up 1 base; unmatched junction bases: 3. The CDR3 extends over 14 amino acids.

This clone has only a few counts. V and J are TRBV10-3 and TRBJ2-3; 7 bases map to TRBD1. In germline, CDR1 is ENHRY, CDR2 SYGVKD. The ends lost 4 bases at V and 2 bases at J; junction bases unmatched: 3. CDR3 length: 14 residues. The CDR3 coding sequence is TGTGCCATCAGTGCCGGGACAGCCACAGATACGCAGTATTTT. It specifies CAISAGTATDTQYF.

The chain couples TRBV4-3 to TRBJ2-1; possibly TRBD2 for D (6 bases). V lost 0 bases and J lost 2, with 11 bases in between. Per the germline V gene, CDR1 is LGHNA and CDR2 is YSLEER. The CDR3 runs to 16 residues. CDR3 in amino acids: CASSQEGGRTYNEQFF. Written as DNA, the CDR3 is TGCGCCAGCAGCCAAGAAGGAGGGAGGACCTACAATGAGCAGTTCTTC.

The J gene is TRBJ1-2, the V gene TRBV15, with TRBD1 matching over 9 bases. Germline V CDR1 and CDR2: LNHNV, YYDKDF (reference sequence). CDR3 length: 17 residues. With V trimmed by 5 bases and J by 4 bases, 14 bases remained unmatched. The CDR3 reads CATSSQGAATLIYGYTF. For the CDR3, the DNA is TGTGCCACCAGCTCACAGGGGGCAGCCACCCTAATCTATGGCTACACCTTC.

The genes are TRBV5-5 and TRBJ2-1, with no clear D. CDR3 length: 12 amino acids. The V and J ends lost 4 bases and 9 bases respectively, with 11 bases between them. Germline V CDR1 and CDR2: SGHKS, YYEKEE (reference sequence). CDR3 in amino acids: CASSRPLPEQFF. The CDR3 DNA reads as TGTGCCAGCAGCCGTCCTCTCCCTGAGCAGTTCTTC.

The chain is built from TRBV5-1 and TRBJ2-3; D is unresolved. The CDR3 contains 15 residues. Between the trimmed V and J ends, which lost 0 bases and 2 bases, there was a span of 10 bases. Germline V gives CDR1 SGHRS, CDR2 YFSETQ. The DNA for the CDR3 is TGCGCCAGCAGCTTGGGATGGAGTTACACAGATACGCAGTATTTT. Amino acids: CASSLGWSYTDTQYF.

To note about this clone: One end of the junction does not line up with germline, which may come from a read error. This chain uses TRBV7-7 with TRBJ2-2, with a tentative D call TRBD1 (5 bases). The germline gives CDR1 SSHAT, CDR2 FNYEAQ (reference sequence). This CDR3 is 14 amino acids long. The CDR3 DNA reads as TGTGCTAGCAGCCCGCGTGGGGCGACCGGGGAGCTGTTTTTT. Translating it yields CASSPRGATGELFF. The variable domain in full, with the rest retrieved from reference TRBV7-7 and TRBJ2-2, is GAGVSQSPRYKVTKRGQDVTLRCDPISSHATLYWYQQALGQGPEFLTYFNYEAQPDKSGLPSDRFSAERPEGSISTLTIQRTEQRDSAMYRCASSPRGATGELFFGEGSRLTVL.

The CDR3 region has the DNA TGTGCCAGCAGCTGGGACGGGGGGCCAGCCCTGTACCAAGAGACCCAGTACTTC. Translated: CASSWDGGPALYQETQYF. The rearrangement links TRBV7-9 to TRBJ2-5; D is perhaps TRBD2 (7 bases). CDR1 and CDR2 (germline): SEHNR, FQNEAQ (reference sequence). V lost 4 bases and J 0 bases, leaving 21 bases between the germline ends. The CDR3 contains 18 residues.

The chain is built from TRBV6-1 and TRBJ2-7, with 7 bases matching TRBD1. Germline V gene sequence: CDR1 MNHNS, CDR2 SASEGT. The CDR3 sequence is 15 residues long. V was pared by 6 bases and J by 2 bases, with 10 bases of the junction left unmatched. Here the CDR3 DNA reads TGTGCCAGCAGCCAGGGACAGCACCGTACCTACGAGCAGTACTTC. Its protein is CASSQGQHRTYEQYF.

The V call is TRBV5-1, the J call TRBJ2-7; 8 bases align to TRBD2. This CDR3 is 15 amino acids long. The germline V gene encodes CDR1 SGHRS and CDR2 YFSETQ. V was pared by 0 bases and J by 3 bases, with 5 bases of the junction left unmatched. CDR3 DNA: TGCGCCAGCAGCTTGGCGGGGGGGCCGGACTACGAGCAGTACTTC. This gives the protein CASSLAGGPDYEQYF. The full variable domain, rest sourced from reference TRBV5-1 and TRBJ2-7, is KAGVTQTPRYLIKTRGQQVTLSCSPISGHRSVSWYQQTPGQGLQFLFEYFSETQRNKGNFPGRFSGRQFSNSRSEMNVSTLELGDSALYLCASSLAGGPDYEQYFGPGTRLTVT.

V usage is TRBV21-1 and J usage is TRBJ1-6; TRBD1 is the table's D call, not checked against the DNA. TRBV21-1 is designated a pseudogene. The CDR3 is 14 amino acids. This CDR3 is CASSTGTGASPLHF. CDR3 bases: TGTGCCAGCTCGACCGGGACAGGGGCTTCACCCCTCCACTTT.

The rearrangement joins TRBV15 to TRBJ1-4; TRBD1 matches 7 bases. Germline V CDR1 and CDR2: LNHNV, YYDKDF (reference sequence). CDR3 length: 14 residues. The junction had 2 bases not matched to a gene; V was cut back by 5 bases and J by 2 bases. CDR3 sequence reads: CATSPGGTNEKLFF. In DNA, the CDR3 is TGTGCCACCAGCCCAGGGGGGACTAATGAAAAACTGTTTTTT.

This chain connects TRBV6-8 to TRBJ2-7; 7 bases map to TRBD1. The V segment lost 10 bases and the J segment 2 bases; nucleotides outside the gene matches: 14. CDR1 is MNHGY, CDR2 SAAAGT, per germline. The CDR3 is made up of 15 amino acids. The CDR3: CATGNGTEGPYEQYF. DNA for the CDR3: TGTGCCACTGGGAACGGGACAGAAGGCCCCTACGAGCAGTACTTC.

The chain links TRBV7-9 to TRBJ2-3, with TRBD2 matching over 10 bases. After removal of 4 bases from V and 4 bases from J, the junction contained 8 bases not matched to a gene. The CDR3 extends over 16 amino acids. CDR1 SEHNR and CDR2 FQNEAQ come from the germline V gene (reference sequence). As DNA, the CDR3 is TGTGCCAGCAGCTCTCAATCTAGCGGGAGTTCAGATACGCAGTATTTT. Encoded protein: CASSSQSSGSSDTQYF.

The chain uses TRBV27 and TRBJ2-7; tentative D call: TRBD1 (5 bases). This CDR3 has 13 residues. Deletions cut 3 bases from V and 2 bases from J, with 8 bases between. Germline-derived CDR1 and CDR2 are MNHEY and SMNVEV (reference sequence). Written as DNA, the CDR3 is TGTGCCAGCAGTTTGGCAGGGCCCTACGAGCAGTACTTC. Translating gives CASSLAGPYEQYF.

The V and J genes are TRBV18 and TRBJ2-3; D not resolved. V shed 6 bases and J shed 4 bases, with 20 bases lying between them. CDR1 KGHSH and CDR2 LQKENI come from the germline V gene. CDR3 length: 16 residues. CDR3 loop: CASSLQSPKSADTQYF. DNA of the CDR3: TGTGCCAGCTCTCTTCAATCTCCAAAGTCGGCAGATACGCAGTATTTT.

The rearrangement uses TRBV7-3 and TRBJ2-7; TRBD2 might be the D (6 bases). CDR1 and CDR2 from the germline V gene are SGHTA and FQGTGA. The CDR3 length is 16 residues. Deletions cut 5 bases from V and 4 bases from J, with 21 bases between. The CDR3, as DNA: TGTGCCAGCAGCCGCCTCGGGGGATTGGGGGTGTACGAGCAGTACTTC. This sequence encodes CASSRLGGLGVYEQYF.

V is TRBV6-6 and J is TRBJ1-1; 7 positions match TRBD1. The junction had 9 bases not matched to a gene; V was cut back by 4 bases and J by 4 bases. CDR1 and CDR2 (germline): MNHNY, SVGAGI (reference sequence). The CDR3 spans 15 residues. The CDR3 loop reads CASSFNRGGGTEAFF. The CDR3 DNA sequence: TGTGCCAGCAGTTTTAACAGGGGAGGCGGCACTGAAGCTTTCTTT.

The chain has TRBV18 and TRBJ2-5; 8 bases map to TRBD1. CDR1 and CDR2 from the germline V gene are KGHSH and LQKENI. The V segment lost 3 bases and the J segment 5 bases; nucleotides outside the gene matches: 5. This CDR3 spans 14 amino acids. The CDR3 coding sequence is TGTGCCAGCTCACCCTCCAGGGGGCGGGAGACCCAGTACTTC. Its protein is CASSPSRGRETQYF.

V and J are TRBV7-6 and TRBJ1-5; D not resolved. V was clipped by 0 bases and J by 4 bases, with 4 bases between them. This CDR3 is built from 13 residues. Per the germline V gene, CDR1 is SGHVS and CDR2 is FNYEAQ. Here the CDR3 reads CASSLAENQPQHF. CDR3 nucleotide sequence: TGTGCCAGCAGCTTAGCGGAGAATCAGCCCCAGCATTTT. The variable domain in full, with the rest retrieved from reference TRBV7-6 and TRBJ1-5, is GAGVSQSPRYKVTKRGQDVALRCDPISGHVSLYWYRQALGQGPEFLTYFNYEAQQDKSGLPNDRFSAERPEGSISTLTIQRTEQRDSAMYRCASSLAENQPQHFGDGTRLSIL.

This chain joins TRBV28 and TRBJ1-1; perhaps TRBD1 as D (6 bases). Trimming cost V 1 base and J 11 bases, with 14 bases left between them. The germline V gene has CDR1 MDHEN and CDR2 SYDVKM. This CDR3 has 13 amino acids. The CDR3 bases are TGTGCCAGCAGTTTATTCAGGGGATCTGTGGCTTTCTTT. This sequence encodes CASSLFRGSVAFF.

The CDR3 is CASSVAGDYGYTF. CDR3 sequence (DNA): TGTGCCAGCAGCGTCGCAGGGGACTATGGCTACACCTTC. This chain connects TRBV2 to TRBJ1-2; D is perhaps TRBD1 (6 bases). CDR3 length: 13 amino acids. The V end lost 6 bases, the J end lost 3 bases, and 11 bases lay between the germline ends. Germline assignment: CDR1 SNHLY and CDR2 FYNNEI.

This clone was seen just once. The rearrangement uses TRBV28 and TRBJ2-5; D gene ambiguous. CDR1 and CDR2 from the germline V gene are MDHEN and SYDVKM. Trimming pared 5 bases from V and 6 bases from J, leaving 19 bases between. This CDR3 has 15 residues. The DNA for the CDR3 is TGTGCCAGCAGTACCTCCTGGGCACCACGGAAGACCCAGTACTTC. It is translated as CASSTSWAPRKTQYF.

This clone was detected only a few times. The genes are TRBV13 and TRBJ2-2, with 9 bases that match TRBD1. V lost 5 bases to trimming and J lost 7 bases; unmatched junction nucleotides: 8. In germline, CDR1 is PRHDT, CDR2 FYEKMQ (reference sequence). The CDR3 runs 15 residues. CDR3 sequence (DNA): TGTGCCAGCAGCCAAATCCCGGGACAGGGCGGGGAGCTGTTTTTT. This encodes CASSQIPGQGGELFF.

The CDR3 spells CASSLVGRNEKLFF. The CDR3, as DNA: TGTGCCAGCAGCTTAGTGGGGCGTAATGAAAAACTGTTTTTT. This chain uses TRBV7-9 with TRBJ1-4, with D possibly being TRBD1 (5 bases). The CDR3 consists of 14 residues. Germline CDR1 is SEHNR and CDR2 is FQNEAQ (reference sequence). Between the trimmed V and J ends, which lost 1 base and 4 bases, there was a span of 7 bases.